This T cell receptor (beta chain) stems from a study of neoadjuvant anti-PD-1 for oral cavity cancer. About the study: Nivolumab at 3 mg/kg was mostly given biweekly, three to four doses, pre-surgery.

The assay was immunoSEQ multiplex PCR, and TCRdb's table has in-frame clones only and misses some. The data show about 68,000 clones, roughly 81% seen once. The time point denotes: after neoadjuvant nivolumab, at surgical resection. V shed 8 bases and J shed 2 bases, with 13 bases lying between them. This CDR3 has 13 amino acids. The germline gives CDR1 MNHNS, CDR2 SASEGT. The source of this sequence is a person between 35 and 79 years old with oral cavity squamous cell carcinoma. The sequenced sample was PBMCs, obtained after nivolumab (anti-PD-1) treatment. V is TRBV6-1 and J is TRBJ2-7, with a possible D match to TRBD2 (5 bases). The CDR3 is CASAGRPPYEQYF. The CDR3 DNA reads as TGTGCCAGCGCGGGCAGACCCCCCTACGAGCAGTACTTC.